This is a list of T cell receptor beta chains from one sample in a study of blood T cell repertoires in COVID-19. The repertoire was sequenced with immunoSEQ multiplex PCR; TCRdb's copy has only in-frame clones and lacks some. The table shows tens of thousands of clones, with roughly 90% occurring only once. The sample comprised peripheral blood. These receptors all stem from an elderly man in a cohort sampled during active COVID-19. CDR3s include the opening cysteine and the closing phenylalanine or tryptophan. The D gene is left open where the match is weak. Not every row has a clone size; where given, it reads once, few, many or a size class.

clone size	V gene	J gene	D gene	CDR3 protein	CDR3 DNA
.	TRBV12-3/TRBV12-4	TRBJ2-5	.	CASSYRQAPDF	TGTGCCAGCAGTTACCGACAGGCGCCAGACTTC
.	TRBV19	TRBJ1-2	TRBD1	CASSSYQIGTGYRNYGYTF	TGTGCCAGTAGTTCGTACCAAATAGGGACAGGGTACCGGAACTATGGCTACACCTTC
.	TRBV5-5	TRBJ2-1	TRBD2	CASSQGLAPYNEQFF	TGTGCCAGCAGCCAGGGACTAGCGCCCTACAATGAGCAGTTCTTC
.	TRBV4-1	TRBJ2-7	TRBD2	CASSQEKLAGNYEQYF	TGCGCCAGCAGCCAAGAGAAACTAGCGGGGAACTACGAGCAGTACTTC
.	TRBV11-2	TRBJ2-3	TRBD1	CASSSGLGTATDTQYF	TGTGCCAGCAGCTCCGGGCTGGGGACAGCCACAGATACGCAGTATTTT
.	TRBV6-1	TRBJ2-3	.	CASSEAATGTDTQYF	TGTGCCAGCAGTGAAGCTGCCACAGGGACAGATACGCAGTATTTT
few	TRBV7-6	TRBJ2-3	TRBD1	CASSLASGQGAGTQYF	TGTGCCAGCAGCTTAGCGTCCGGACAGGGGGCTGGTACGCAGTATTTT
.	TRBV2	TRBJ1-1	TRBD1	CASSARQGGGTEAFF	TGTGCCAGCAGTGCTAGACAGGGGGGTGGTACTGAAGCTTTCTTT
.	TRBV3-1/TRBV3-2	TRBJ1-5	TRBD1	CASSQAGQGNQPQHF	TGTGCCAGCAGCCAAGCGGGACAGGGGAATCAGCCCCAGCATTTT
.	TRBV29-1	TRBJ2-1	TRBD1	CSVGAGTGGHNEQFF	TGCAGCGTTGGAGCCGGGACAGGTGGGCACAATGAGCAGTTCTTC
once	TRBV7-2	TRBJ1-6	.	CASRPRVGNSPLHF	TGTGCCAGCAGGCCCAGGGTAGGGAATTCACCCCTCCACTTT
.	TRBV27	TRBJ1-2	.	CASSLDGRGSYGYTF	TGTGCCAGCAGTTTAGATGGCAGGGGTAGCTATGGCTACACCTTC
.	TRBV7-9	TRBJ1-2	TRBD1	CASRQDRVGGNYGYTF	TGTGCCAGCAGACAAGACAGGGTAGGGGGGAACTATGGCTACACCTTC
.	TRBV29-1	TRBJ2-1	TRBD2	CSVARLAGTNEQFF	TGCAGCGTTGCAAGGCTAGCGGGAACCAATGAGCAGTTCTTC
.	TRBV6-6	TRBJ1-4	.	CASSYSRRTTNEKLFF	TGTGCCAGCAGTTACTCGAGGAGGACAACTAATGAAAAACTGTTTTTT
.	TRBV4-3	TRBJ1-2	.	CASSQDRDVGYTF	TGCGCCAGCAGCCAAGACAGGGATGTTGGCTACACCTTC
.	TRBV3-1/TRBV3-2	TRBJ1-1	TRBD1	CASSVQGAYTEAFF	TGTGCCAGCAGTGTACAGGGGGCGTACACTGAAGCTTTCTTT
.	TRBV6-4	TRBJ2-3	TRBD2	CASSARLAGGDTQYF	TGTGCCAGCAGTGCAAGACTAGCGGGGGGAGATACGCAGTATTTT